Listed here are 28 T cell receptor beta chains from one sample, sequenced in a study of cytomegalovirus exposure and HLA in healthy donors. Researchers ran the PCR with 60 Vbeta and 13 Jbeta primers. Clones were read by immunoSEQ multiplex PCR, and TCRdb kept only the in-frame ones, dropping some. Here the sample spans 110,000 to 150,000 clones, 74% being singletons. The specimen sequenced was PBMCs. These receptors all come from a man between 18 and 29 years old in good health and CMV-seropositive.

J is TRBJ2-5 and V is TRBV9; 8 bases align to TRBD1. The CDR3 spans 14 residues. The V and J ends lost 0 bases and 3 bases, in that order; junction bases with no gene match: 1. Germline CDR1 reads SGDLS; CDR2 reads YYNGEE. The CDR3 sequence: CASSVGGQEETQYF. CDR3 bases: TGTGCCAGCAGCGTAGGGGGACAGGAAGAGACCCAGTACTTC.

This clone has only one observation. The chain combines TRBV6-5 with TRBJ2-7; tentatively, D is TRBD1 (6 bases). Trimming shortened V by 6 bases and J by 3 bases, and 12 bases separated the two germline ends. The germline V gene encodes CDR1 MNHEY and CDR2 SVGAGI. CDR3 length: 13 residues. The DNA for the CDR3 is TGTGCCAGCAGCATTACAGGGAACTACGAGCAGTACTTC. Translated: CASSITGNYEQYF.

This clone was observed a few times. This chain links TRBV7-6 with TRBJ2-1; 11 bases fit TRBD2. This CDR3 is 17 amino acids long. The V gene end was trimmed by 2 bases and the J gene end by 5 bases; junction bases not matched to a gene: 8. Germline CDR1 SGHVS, CDR2 FNYEAQ. The CDR3 region has the DNA TGTGCCAGCAGCTTATTTCTAGCGGGGGGCCCCCACAATGAGCAGTTCTTC. It specifies CASSLFLAGGPHNEQFF.

V gene TRBV13 combines with J gene TRBJ2-7; maybe TRBD1 (6 bases). This CDR3 has 15 residues. CDR1 and CDR2 from the germline V gene are PRHDT and FYEKMQ (reference sequence). Trimming shortened V by 2 bases and J by 2 bases, and 13 bases separated the two germline ends. CDR3 sequence reads: CASSLWQGRPYEQYF. The CDR3 coding sequence is TGTGCCAGCAGCTTATGGCAGGGGCGTCCCTACGAGCAGTACTTC.

The V and J genes are TRBV6-6 and TRBJ2-5, with 8 positions matching TRBD1. The CDR3 is made up of 13 amino acids. The germline gives CDR1 MNHNY, CDR2 SVGAGI (reference sequence). The V segment lost 5 bases and the J segment 9 bases; nucleotides outside the gene matches: 8. This CDR3 is CASSRQGTGSQYF. The CDR3, as DNA: TGTGCCAGCAGTAGACAGGGGACCGGGTCCCAGTACTTC.

Worth noting for this clone: The junction differs from germline at one of its ends, possibly a read error. V usage is TRBV29-1 and J usage is TRBJ1-3; TRBD1 might be the D (5 bases). This CDR3 region has 14 residues. Germline V gene sequence: CDR1 SQVTM, CDR2 ANQGSEA. CDR3 residues: CSVVFHGGGNAIYF. DNA of the CDR3: TGCAGCGTTGTTTTCCACGGGGGTGGAAACGCCATATATTTT.

The rearrangement links TRBV11-3 to TRBJ1-1; D is undetermined. The CDR3 has 13 amino acids. The germline V and J ends were trimmed by 5 bases and 1 base, with 8 bases remaining between them. CDR1 SGHNT and CDR2 YENEEA come from the germline V gene. The chain's CDR3 is CASSPQKNTEAFF. The CDR3 DNA sequence: TGTGCCAGCAGCCCTCAGAAGAACACTGAAGCTTTCTTT.

DNA of the CDR3: TGCAGTGCGGACCAGGGGTATGGCTACACCTTC. Translated: CSADQGYGYTF. This chain links TRBV20-1 with TRBJ1-2, with D perhaps matching TRBD1 (6 bases). In germline, CDR1 is DFQATT, CDR2 SNEGSKA (reference sequence). Trimming took off 6 bases at V and 5 bases at J, with 10 bases between the two ends. The CDR3 is 11 residues long.

The genes are TRBV4-3 and TRBJ1-4, with 7 bases that match TRBD1. The germline V gene encodes CDR1 LGHNA and CDR2 YSLEER. Trimming removed 1 base from V and 6 bases from J; junction bases left unmatched: 8. This CDR3 contains 16 residues. CDR3 DNA: TGCGCCAGCAGCCAAGTAGGGGGCAGGGGAGATGAAAAACTGTTTTTT. Its translation is CASSQVGGRGDEKLFF.

The CDR3 is CASSLSDAGELFF. CDR3 DNA: TGCGCCAGCAGCTTGAGCGACGCCGGGGAGCTGTTTTTT. The V and J genes are TRBV5-1 and TRBJ2-2, with no clear D. This CDR3 spans 13 amino acids. The germline CDR1 and CDR2 sequences are SGHRS and YFSETQ. The germline V and J ends were trimmed by 1 base and 6 bases, with 7 bases remaining between them. Filled out from reference TRBV5-1 and TRBJ2-2, the complete variable domain reads KAGVTQTPRYLIKTRGQQVTLSCSPISGHRSVSWYQQTPGQGLQFLFEYFSETQRNKGNFPGRFSGRQFSNSRSEMNVSTLELGDSALYLCASSLSDAGELFFGEGSRLTVL.

V is TRBV4-3 and J is TRBJ2-3; 12 bases are shared with TRBD2. The V and J ends lost 0 bases and 1 base, in that order; junction bases with no gene match: 5. This CDR3 comprises 18 residues. Germline values: CDR1 LGHNA, CDR2 YSLEER. This CDR3 reads CASSQDSGLAGRTDTQYF. DNA for the CDR3: TGCGCCAGCAGCCAAGACAGCGGACTAGCGGGACGCACAGATACGCAGTATTTT.

This clone was detected a few times. The chain combines TRBV27 with TRBJ2-4; 9 nucleotides agree with TRBD1. This CDR3 has 14 residues. After removal of 4 bases from V and 9 bases from J, the junction contained 7 bases not matched to a gene. Per germline, CDR1 MNHEY and CDR2 SMNVEV (reference sequence). CDR3 region: CASSSRQGGSIQYF. CDR3 DNA: TGTGCCAGCAGTTCCAGACAGGGGGGTAGCATTCAGTACTTC.

V is TRBV7-6 and J is TRBJ2-7; 7 nucleotides line up with TRBD2. The CDR3 length is 11 residues. The germline CDR1 and CDR2 sequences are SGHVS and FNYEAQ. Trimming at V came to 6 bases and at J to 9 bases, leaving 5 bases not matched to a gene. The CDR3 DNA reads TGTGCCAGCAGAGATGGGGGGGTGCAGTACTTC. As protein: CASRDGGVQYF.

Points on this clone: The germline gene is not matched at one end of the junction; a read error may be the cause. This chain uses TRBV5-4 with TRBJ2-1; possibly TRBD2 for D (6 bases). Germline V gene data show CDR1 as SGHNT and CDR2 as YYREEE (reference sequence). The CDR3 loop spans 15 amino acids. CDR3: CASSFSGLSYNERFF. The CDR3 coding sequence is TGTGCCAGCAGCTTTAGCGGACTCTCCTACAATGAGCGGTTCTTC.

In this sample, this clone turned up once. The chain joins TRBV7-9 to TRBJ2-1; tentatively, D is TRBD1 (5 bases). V was cut by 7 bases and J by 1 base, with 14 bases left in between. The CDR3 consists of 15 residues. Per germline, CDR1 SEHNR and CDR2 FQNEAQ (reference sequence). CDR3 in amino acids: CASTLGAVSYNEQFF. The CDR3 DNA reads TGTGCCAGCACCCTAGGGGCGGTATCCTACAATGAGCAGTTCTTC.

The sample holds a few counts of this clone. The gene calls are TRBV5-1 and TRBJ1-6; D is unclear. Trimming pared 0 bases from V and 6 bases from J, leaving 7 bases between. This CDR3 is 14 amino acids long. Per the germline V gene, CDR1 is SGHRS and CDR2 is YFSETQ. The CDR3 protein is CASSLAQSNSPLHF. The DNA of the CDR3 is TGCGCCAGCAGCTTGGCACAGAGTAATTCACCCCTCCACTTT.

This chain joins TRBV7-2 and TRBJ2-3; 7 bases fit TRBD2. J gave up 1 base and V 5 bases, and 12 bases lay outside the gene matches. Germline V gene data show CDR1 as SGHTA and CDR2 as FQGNSA. The CDR3 extends over 17 amino acids. The DNA of the CDR3 is TGTGCCAGCAGCCCCCGAGCCCGGGGGGTGGGCACAGATACGCAGTATTTT. Its translation is CASSPRARGVGTDTQYF.

The chain carries TRBV6-4 and TRBJ2-5; D call uncertain. Germline loops: CDR1 MRHNA, CDR2 SNTAGT. The CDR3 is 15 amino acids. V was trimmed by 7 bases and J by 9 bases, leaving 24 bases between them. The CDR3: CASTDPTVPSSAQYF. The CDR3, as DNA: TGTGCCAGCACCGACCCTACAGTCCCCTCATCGGCCCAGTACTTC.

The chain carries TRBV19 and TRBJ2-7, with TRBD2 matching 8 bases. Germline CDR1 and CDR2: LNHDA and SQIVND (reference sequence). V shed 3 bases and J 2 bases; nucleotides not matched to a gene: 6. This CDR3 spans 15 amino acids. DNA of the CDR3: TGTGCCAGTAGTATTACCGGGGGGGAGACCTACGAGCAGTACTTC. Its protein is CASSITGGETYEQYF.

This chain uses TRBV28 with TRBJ2-6, with 8 nucleotides matching TRBD1. The CDR3 sequence is 15 residues long. The V and J ends lost 4 bases and 3 bases, in that order; junction bases with no gene match: 2. Per germline, CDR1 MDHEN and CDR2 SYDVKM. CDR3 bases: TGTGCCAGCAGTTCAGGGGGCATTGGGGCCAACGTCCTGACTTTC. It is translated as CASSSGGIGANVLTF.

The V gene is TRBV27, the J gene TRBJ1-1, with 8 bases fitting TRBD1. The V gene's germline CDR1 is MNHEY and CDR2 SMNVEV (reference sequence). CDR3 length equals 16 residues. The V segment lost 6 bases and the J segment 3 bases; nucleotides outside the gene matches: 12. CDR3 in DNA: TGTGCCAGCAGGGGCCGGGCAGGGGGCCGTTACACTGAAGCTTTCTTT. It codes for CASRGRAGGRYTEAFF.

The gene calls are TRBV19 and TRBJ1-2; 10 bases match TRBD1. Trimming removed 9 bases from V and 4 bases from J; junction bases left unmatched: 23. In germline, CDR1 is LNHDA, CDR2 SQIVND (reference sequence). The CDR3 is 19 residues long. For the CDR3, the DNA is TGTGCCAGCACTCTTTCCCTGTGGGGGACAGGGGAAAGTCGCTATGGCTACACCTTC. Its protein product is CASTLSLWGTGESRYGYTF.

The chain uses TRBV6-1 and TRBJ2-7; the D gene is possibly TRBD1 (5 bases). In germline, CDR1 is MNHNS, CDR2 SASEGT. The CDR3 runs to 13 residues. The V and J ends lost 8 bases and 0 bases respectively, with 11 bases between them. CDR3 protein: CASENRPSYEQYF. CDR3 DNA sequence: TGTGCCAGCGAGAACAGGCCCTCCTACGAGCAGTACTTC.

This clone was recorded once. The V call is TRBV5-1, the J call TRBJ2-1; TRBD2 matches at 11 bases. Germline V gives CDR1 SGHRS, CDR2 YFSETQ. V dropped 2 bases and J dropped 5; count of bases not matched to a gene: 6. CDR3 length: 16 residues. The DNA for the CDR3 is TGCGCCAGCAGCTTTCGGTCTAGCGGGGGGAACAATGAGCAGTTCTTC. Translated: CASSFRSSGGNNEQFF.

This clone appeared a few times. The chain has TRBV6-5 and TRBJ2-5; 7 bases are a match to TRBD1. The end of the DNA fits TRBJ2-7 better, so the J call may be wrong. Germline CDR1 reads MNHEY; CDR2 reads SVGAGI. The CDR3 contains 13 residues. The CDR3 DNA sequence: TGTGCCAGCATAGGGGGCCACTCCTACGAGCAGTACTTC. As protein: CASIGGHSYEQYF.

Details on this clone: Other nucleotide sequences in the sample specify the same CDR3. This chain uses TRBV6-1 with TRBJ2-5, with 8 nucleotides matching TRBD1. Per germline, CDR1 MNHNS and CDR2 SASEGT. The V and J ends lost 7 bases and 2 bases, in that order; junction bases with no gene match: 9. The CDR3 contains 15 residues. Here the CDR3 DNA reads TGTGCCAGCAATCTGGCAGGGGGCCCTCAAGAGACCCAGTACTTC. It yields the protein CASNLAGGPQETQYF.

About this clone itself: The same CDR3 arises from other DNA sequences in this sample as well. The chain combines TRBV2 with TRBJ2-7; D possibly corresponds to TRBD2 (5 bases). Germline V gene data show CDR1 as SNHLY and CDR2 as FYNNEI. The length of the CDR3 is 14 residues. Trimming pared 2 bases from V and 5 bases from J, leaving 13 bases between. CDR3 coding DNA: TGTGCCAGCAGTGAACGGACGGGGTTCCACGAGCAGTACTTC. It is translated as CASSERTGFHEQYF.

This clone was detected only a few times. The chain couples TRBV30 to TRBJ1-4, with TRBD1 matching 7 bases. This CDR3 is built from 14 residues. Germline CDR1 reads GTSNPN; CDR2 reads SVGIG (reference sequence). V gave up 4 bases and J gave up 5 bases; unmatched junction bases: 7. The CDR3 DNA reads TGTGCCTGGACCGACAGGGCTCCCAATGAAAAACTGTTTTTT. This codes for CAWTDRAPNEKLFF.